Listed below are T cell receptor beta chains from one sample, sequenced in a study of neoadjuvant anti-PD-1 for oral cavity cancer. Clones were read by immunoSEQ multiplex PCR, and TCRdb kept only the in-frame ones, dropping some. The profile shows 9,500 to 13,000 clones, under 75% of them singletons. The source was tumor tissue, collected after nivolumab (anti-PD-1) treatment. The receptors originated from a person aged 40-85 years with oral cavity squamous cell carcinoma. Each CDR3 is given with its conserved first and last residue.

v_gene,j_gene,CDR3aa
TRBV11-2,TRBJ2-7,CASSQRQGYEQYF
TRBV13,TRBJ2-3,CASSFLTRGDTQYF
TRBV15,TRBJ2-2,CATSRGGTANTGELFF
TRBV5-8,TRBJ2-1,CASSRRGTQINEQFF
TRBV5-4,TRBJ2-3,CASSLGTELRISTDTQYF
TRBV27,TRBJ2-1,CASSDRQGIIQFF
TRBV5-4,TRBJ1-2,CASNPGQGAGEGYTF
TRBV28,TRBJ2-1,CASSYGEQFF
TRBV28,TRBJ1-1,CASSPGGLNTEAFF
TRBV2,TRBJ1-6,CASISQGSDNSPLHF
TRBV11-3,TRBJ2-2,CASRASPETGELFF
TRBV2,TRBJ2-2,CASSERVAGELFF
TRBV18,TRBJ2-1,CASSPWDEQFF
TRBV11-2,TRBJ1-1,CASSFFSGPRFEAFF
TRBV7-9,TRBJ1-5,CASSSGSTQPQHF
TRBV28,TRBJ2-1,CASLGGLAHNEQFF
TRBV5-5,TRBJ1-2,CASSLDLQGPYGYTF
TRBV7-9,TRBJ2-1,CASSLTFRPRDNEQFF
TRBV9,TRBJ2-6,CASSVSPSSGLTF
TRBV19,TRBJ1-3,CASSRETAGNTIYF
TRBV9,TRBJ2-1,CASSVGVSGSSYNEQFF
TRBV5-6,TRBJ2-5,CASFDDKETQYF
TRBV5-7,TRBJ1-6,CASRLTPRGYRSPLHF
TRBV6-5,TRBJ2-2,CASSGSPYTGELFF
TRBV5-1,TRBJ1-1,CASSDRGKRDTEAFF
TRBV21-1,TRBJ2-1,CASSNTGVSGGGWYEQFF
TRBV18,TRBJ2-3,CASSLGQGGDTQYF
TRBV5-1,TRBJ2-7,CASSPGTSGDEQYF
TRBV6-4,TRBJ1-2,CASPPRGLDYYGYTF
TRBV11-2,TRBJ1-3,CASSLGQGISGNTIYF
TRBV14,TRBJ2-6,CASSQGWGPGANVLTF
TRBV27,TRBJ2-1,CASTPVGSYNEQFF
TRBV30,TRBJ2-7,CAWSVKGGRSYEQYF
TRBV11-2,TRBJ2-1,CASSFGLRNEQFF
TRBV5-1,TRBJ2-5,CASTSTSGLETQYF
TRBV11-2,TRBJ1-2,CASSLMTGTWSNYGYTF
TRBV30,TRBJ2-5,CAWSQKGVWETQYF